The 23 T cell receptor beta chains given below trace back to one sample, sequenced in a study of blood T cell repertoires in COVID-19 (dated by TCRdb to 2018 to 2020). Libraries were constructed by the immunoSEQ multiplex PCR assay. TCRdb re-hosts the immuneACCESS table, in-frame sequences only. Its copies lack some clones; in the studies checked, an unresolved V gene accounts for under half of them, and the cause for the rest is not known. This sample holds approximately 70,000 clones; 70% to 90% were observed only once. The ten biggest clones cover around 3.7% of the sample. Sequenced input: peripheral blood. The receptors come from a woman aged 45-65 years with COVID-19, enrolled during active disease.

The chain combines TRBV7-6 with TRBJ2-6, with TRBD2 matching over 9 bases. Trimming cost V 6 bases and J 4 bases; bases outside gene matches: 13. Per the germline V gene, CDR1 is SGHVS and CDR2 is FNYEAQ. This CDR3 has 18 amino acids. The CDR3 DNA reads as TGTGCCAGCAGTCCCTCGTTAGCGGGAGCGGTAGGGGCCAACGTCCTGACTTTC. Its translation: CASSPSLAGAVGANVLTF.

The rearrangement joins TRBV25-1 to TRBJ1-1; TRBD1 matches at 9 bases. The CDR3 contains 13 residues. V dropped 10 bases and J dropped 0; count of bases not matched to a gene: 3. CDR1 is MGHDK, CDR2 SYGVNS, per germline. CDR3 residues: CATGTGLNTEAFF. In DNA form, the CDR3 reads TGTGCCACCGGGACAGGGTTGAACACTGAAGCTTTCTTT.

V is TRBV7-8 and J is TRBJ2-3; D is uncertain. Germline V gene sequence: CDR1 SGHVS, CDR2 FQNEAQ. The CDR3 runs 13 residues. Between the trimmed V and J ends, which lost 3 bases and 3 bases, there was a span of 7 bases. CDR3: CASSLLPTDTQYF. The CDR3 nucleotides read TGTGCCAGCAGCTTGCTACCGACAGATACGCAGTATTTT. Full variable domain (missing parts from reference TRBV7-8 and TRBJ2-3): GAGVSQSPRYKVAKRGQDVALRCDPISGHVSLFWYQQALGQGPEFLTYFQNEAQLDKSGLPSDRFFAERPEGSVSTLKIQRTQQEDSAVYLCASSLLPTDTQYFGPGTRLTVL.

V and J are TRBV27 and TRBJ2-7; unclear D gene. V lost 7 bases to trimming and J lost 3 bases, with 16 bases between them. The CDR3 has 14 residues. Germline-derived CDR1 and CDR2 are MNHEY and SMNVEV (reference sequence). The CDR3 spells CASNRANSVYEQYF. The CDR3 nucleotides read TGTGCCAGCAATAGAGCGAACTCGGTCTACGAGCAGTACTTC.

The chain is built from TRBV2 and TRBJ2-2; 9 bases are a match to TRBD1. The CDR3 totals 12 residues. Germline-derived CDR1 and CDR2 are SNHLY and FYNNEI. The ends lost 6 bases at V and 9 bases at J; junction bases unmatched: 2. The chain's CDR3 is CASRGQGRELFF. CDR3 bases: TGTGCCAGCAGAGGACAGGGGAGGGAGCTGTTTTTT.

The J gene is TRBJ1-6, the V gene TRBV4-1; weak D call: TRBD1 (6 bases). Trimming stripped 4 bases from V and 0 bases from J, with 16 bases between. Germline CDR1 and CDR2: MGHRA and YSYEKL. The CDR3 sequence is 18 residues long. Here the CDR3 reads CASSPEQGLSSYNSPLHF. The CDR3 DNA is TGCGCCAGCAGCCCCGAACAGGGCCTGAGCTCCTATAATTCACCCCTCCACTTT.

This clone was recorded once. CDR3: CASSLFLEAFF. CDR3 in DNA: TGTGCCAGCAGTTTATTTCTCGAAGCTTTCTTT. The chain has TRBV28 and TRBJ1-1; no clear D gene. The CDR3 length is 11 residues. The V end lost 1 base, the J end lost 8 bases, and 5 bases lay between the germline ends. CDR1 is MDHEN and CDR2 is SYDVKM in the germline V gene.

The chain joins TRBV28 to TRBJ1-5; 7 nucleotides match TRBD1. Trimming at V came to 5 bases and at J to 9 bases, leaving 4 bases not matched to a gene. The germline V gene encodes CDR1 MDHEN and CDR2 SYDVKM. This CDR3 is 12 amino acids long. CDR3 in amino acids: CASSTGVAPQHF. The CDR3 DNA follows: TGTGCCAGCAGTACAGGGGTGGCGCCCCAGCATTTT. Full variable domain (remainder filled in from reference TRBV28 and TRBJ1-5): DVKVTQSSRYLVKRTGEKVFLECVQDMDHENMFWYRQDPGLGLRLIYFSYDVKMKEKGDIPEGYSVSREKKERFSLILESASTNQTSMYLCASSTGVAPQHFGDGTRLSIL.

The rearrangement joins TRBV6-5 to TRBJ2-5, with TRBD2 identical over 9 bases. The CDR3 is made up of 15 amino acids. V gave up 4 bases and J gave up 3 bases; unmatched junction bases: 6. Germline V gives CDR1 MNHEY, CDR2 SVGAGI. This CDR3 is CASSSPSGVKETQYF. CDR3 bases: TGTGCCAGCAGTTCGCCTAGCGGGGTTAAAGAGACCCAGTACTTC.

This chain uses TRBV6-5 with TRBJ2-7, with 7 bases aligning to TRBD1. This CDR3 is 11 amino acids long. V was pared by 7 bases and J by 6 bases, with 3 bases of the junction left unmatched. Germline lookup yields CDR1 MNHEY and CDR2 SVGAGI. The CDR3 DNA follows: TGTGCCAGCACTCCAGGGGGCGAGCAGTACTTC. Translating it yields CASTPGGEQYF.

CDR3 sequence reads: CASSPPRGSGPPTEAFF. CDR3 nucleotide sequence: TGTGCCAGCTCACCGCCTCGCGGGTCAGGACCCCCGACTGAAGCTTTCTTT. This sequence joins TRBV18 and TRBJ1-1; D is ambiguous. V was pared by 3 bases and J by 5 bases, with 22 bases between. Germline V gene lookup returns CDR1 KGHSH and CDR2 LQKENI. The length of the CDR3 is 17 residues.

V is TRBV11-2 and J is TRBJ2-3; D might be TRBD1 (5 bases). Trimming removed 0 bases at V and 6 bases at J, with 13 bases between. The CDR3 runs 15 residues. CDR1 and CDR2 from the germline V gene are SGHAT and FQNNGV. The CDR3: CASSLDGAGWDTQYF. CDR3 bases: TGTGCCAGCAGCTTAGATGGGGCAGGGTGGGATACGCAGTATTTT.

This chain joins TRBV27 and TRBJ1-5; D uncertain. The germline V gene has CDR1 MNHEY and CDR2 SMNVEV (reference sequence). Trimming removed 6 bases at V and 3 bases at J, with 15 bases between. The CDR3 is made up of 15 amino acids. CDR3 amino acids: CASSYGPSTNQPQHF. Here the CDR3 DNA reads TGTGCCAGCAGCTACGGTCCATCTACCAATCAGCCCCAGCATTTT.

V and J are TRBV5-4 and TRBJ2-2, with 13 bases matching TRBD2. The trim removed 1 base at V and 2 bases at J, leaving 8 bases unmatched. This CDR3 is built from 19 residues. The germline CDR1 and CDR2 sequences are SGHNT and YYREEE (reference sequence). The CDR3 coding sequence is TGTGCCAGCAGCTTGCTTTCACTAGCGGGAGGGCCTAACACCGGGGAGCTGTTTTTT. Residues: CASSLLSLAGGPNTGELFF.

J is TRBJ1-5 and V is TRBV6-6; TRBD1 is a possible D gene (5 bases). The V end lost 5 bases, the J end lost 2 bases, and 10 bases lay between the germline ends. The germline V gene has CDR1 MNHNY and CDR2 SVGAGI (reference sequence). This CDR3 has 14 residues. CDR3 loop: CASSGPGGNQPQHF. The CDR3 DNA is TGTGCCAGCAGTGGGCCGGGGGGCAATCAGCCCCAGCATTTT.

This chain joins TRBV18 and TRBJ1-1; 8 bases map to TRBD1. Germline V CDR1 and CDR2: KGHSH, LQKENI. This CDR3 has 16 amino acids. J was trimmed by 4 bases and V by 1 base; bases with no gene match: 8. CDR3 amino acids: CASSPLQGASGTEAFF. Written as DNA, the CDR3 is TGTGCCAGCTCACCACTTCAGGGGGCCTCGGGCACTGAAGCTTTCTTT.

V and J are TRBV6-5 and TRBJ1-4; D is unclear. The germline V gene has CDR1 MNHEY and CDR2 SVGAGI. This CDR3 has 13 residues. The germline V and J ends were trimmed by 0 bases and 14 bases, with 13 bases remaining between them. The CDR3 nucleotides read TGTGCCAGCAGTTACTCGAGAGGCCCGAGGCTGTTTTTT. This codes for CASSYSRGPRLFF.

This chain's CDR3 is CASSPGGSTDTQYF. In nucleotides, the CDR3 is TGCGCCAGCAGTCCCGGAGGGAGCACAGATACGCAGTATTTT. This chain links TRBV10-1 with TRBJ2-3, with D tentatively TRBD2 (6 bases). Germline V gives CDR1 WNHNN, CDR2 SYGVQD (reference sequence). The CDR3 spans 14 residues. V was cut by 5 bases and J by 0 bases, with 9 bases left in between.

This chain uses TRBV29-1 with TRBJ2-7; a weak D match, TRBD1 (5 bases). The germline gives CDR1 SQVTM, CDR2 ANQGSEA. This CDR3 is built from 12 residues. The ends were cut back, 0 bases at V and 9 bases at J, with 12 bases in the middle. The CDR3 loop reads CSVEDDVQGQYF. In nucleotides, the CDR3 is TGCAGCGTTGAAGATGATGTGCAGGGGCAGTACTTC.

V is TRBV14 and J is TRBJ2-5; 12 bases are a match to TRBD2. Trimming cost V 6 bases and J 5 bases; bases outside gene matches: 10. The CDR3 extends over 16 amino acids. Per germline, CDR1 SGHDN and CDR2 FVKESK. As DNA, the CDR3 is TGTGCCAGCAGTTCGGGACTAGCGGGTCCGATGGAGACCCAGTACTTC. It codes for CASSSGLAGPMETQYF.

This sequence joins TRBV20-1 and TRBJ2-4; D unclear. The CDR3 has 11 residues. The V and J ends lost 2 bases and 5 bases respectively, with 4 bases between them. Germline CDR1 and CDR2: DFQATT and SNEGSKA (reference sequence). CDR3 residues: CSARTENIQYF. In DNA, the CDR3 is TGCAGTGCTAGAACGGAAAACATTCAGTACTTC.

The V call is TRBV7-9, the J call TRBJ2-2; perhaps TRBD1 as D (8 bases). Germline V lookup: CDR1 SEHNR, CDR2 FQNEAQ (reference sequence). The CDR3 spans 16 residues. V lost 5 bases, J lost 7 bases, and 20 bases lay in between. CDR3 in DNA: TGTGCCAGCAGCCCACAGGGGGAGGGCCATAGCGGGGAGCTGTTTTTT. It encodes CASSPQGEGHSGELFF.

V is TRBV5-6 and J is TRBJ1-6; maybe TRBD1 (5 bases). Germline CDR1 reads SGHDT; CDR2 reads YYEEEE. Trimming stripped 7 bases from V and 7 bases from J, with 18 bases between. The CDR3 is made up of 15 amino acids. In DNA form, the CDR3 reads TGTGCCAGCTGCGATCTGGTGGCAGGGAATTCACCCCTCCACTTT. Amino acid sequence: CASCDLVAGNSPLHF.